This T cell receptor beta chain was documented in a study of vaccination effects on CD4 cells after COVID-19. Overall study findings and caveats: The study had few convalescent patients and no early post-infection timepoints.

Before any sequencing was done, the ViraFEST assay used viral peptide pools to expand antigen-specific CD4+ T cells. Cells that had been cultured for less than 13 days were the source of isolated CD4+ T cells. Participants completed two doses of the BNT162b2 or mRNA-1273 vaccine. Wells containing approximately 2 million PBMC each were cultured with approximately 9.2 IU/ml IL-2 and approximately 10 ug/ml peptides. At days 3 and 7, half of the medium was exchanged for IL-2 medium. CDR3 length: 15 residues. Trimming removed 6 bases at V and 8 bases at J, with 20 bases between. CDR1 MNHEY and CDR2 SVGAGI come from the germline V gene. A note on this clone: What it recognizes is unknown.

Here immunoSEQ multiplex PCR was the method, and the copy in TCRdb shows in-frame clones only, minus some. The data contain about 29,000 clones, about 74% of them singletons. The receptor was isolated from a human donor who received a COVID-19 vaccine. This sequence joins TRBV6-5 and TRBJ2-1, with D tentatively TRBD1 (5 bases). Sequenced material: CD4+ T cells from PBMCs cultured with HCoV-OC43 spike peptides, taken after COVID-19 vaccination. The sample's subset: HCoV-OC43 spike overlapping peptide pool stimulation. The CDR3, as DNA: TGTGCCAGCAGCCGGGTCGACTCAGGGAACCATGAGCAGTTCTTC. Translated, it gives CASSRVDSGNHEQFF.